What follows are 7 T cell receptor beta chains derived from one specimen sequenced in a study of blood T cells in healthy people across ages. Primers used in a second PCR of about 6 to 11 cycles were a sample-barcoded 5' primer and a J-beta primer mix. TCRdb analysed the 5' RACE reads with MiXCR anew, one entry per CDR3 protein. The data contain hundreds of thousands of distinct CDR3 sequences, roughly 31% of them seen just once; the ten biggest clones take up less than 20%. Sequences were obtained from blood. The receptor source for this set is an elderly woman in good health.

This clonotype has ten or more counts. The chain combines TRBV4-3 with TRBJ2-5; 12 bases fit TRBD2. The CDR3 sequence is 20 residues long. The ends lost 0 bases at V and 3 bases at J; junction bases unmatched: 14. CDR1 LGHNA and CDR2 YSLEER come from the germline V gene. CDR3 in DNA: TGCGCCAGCAGCCAAGATCAGCGGACTAGCGGGGTGGGGAGAGAAGAGACCCAGTACTTC. Amino acids: CASSQDQRTSGVGREETQYF.

V is TRBV5-1 and J is TRBJ2-7; the D is unclear. Germline V gene lookup returns CDR1 SGHRS and CDR2 YFSETQ. The CDR3 covers 17 residues. V was shortened by 4 bases and J by 0 bases, with 20 bases between the two germline ends. Here the CDR3 DNA reads TGCGCCAGCAGCCAGGTTCCAAGATCCGCTTTCTCCTACGAGCAGTACTTC. Translated, it gives CASSQVPRSAFSYEQYF.

This clonotype was detected only a few times. This rearrangement joins TRBV2 to TRBJ1-5; D perhaps matches TRBD1 (5 bases). Trimming left V 8 bases short and J 6 bases short, with 8 bases between. Germline V gene sequence: CDR1 SNHLY, CDR2 FYNNEI. The CDR3 contains 11 residues. CDR3 residues: CASGDPQPQHF. CDR3 nucleotide sequence: TGTGCCAGCGGGGACCCTCAGCCCCAGCATTTT. Drawing the rest from reference TRBV2 and TRBJ1-5, the complete variable domain is EPEVTQTPSHQVTQMGQEVILRCVPISNHLYFYWYRQILGQKVEFLVSFYNNEISEKSEIFDDQFSVERPDGSNFTLKIRSTKLEDSAMYFCASGDPQPQHFGDGTRLSIL.

Concerning this clonotype: Compared with germline, one end of the junction differs, possibly owing to a read error. This chain uses TRBV4-2 with TRBJ1-2; no firm D call. Germline-derived CDR1 and CDR2 are LGHNA and YNFKEQ. This CDR3 region has 14 residues. The chain's CDR3 is CASSQPGANHGYTF. In nucleotides, the CDR3 is TGTGCCAGCAGCCAACCAGGCGCTAACCATGGCTACACCTTC.

About this clonotype: This may stem from a read error, because a much larger clone lies one nucleotide away. V gene TRBV5-1 combines with J gene TRBJ2-3; 10 bases are a match to TRBD1. The J segment lost 4 bases and the V segment lost 4 bases, leaving 3 bases of the junction unmatched. The CDR3 is made up of 14 amino acids. Germline loops: CDR1 SGHRS, CDR2 YFSETQ. The CDR3 region is CASSGGQGPDTQYF. In DNA, the CDR3 is TGCGCCAGCAGCGGGGGACAGGGGCCAGATACGCAGTATTTT.

J is TRBJ1-1 and V is TRBV20-1; the match to TRBD1 covers 10 bases. Germline CDR1 is DFQATT and CDR2 is SNEGSKA (reference sequence). V lost 5 bases to trimming and J lost 1 base; unmatched junction nucleotides: 7. The CDR3 loop spans 15 amino acids. In DNA, the CDR3 is TGCAGTGCTCCAAGACAGGGGGCGGCGAACACTGAAGCTTTCTTT. As protein: CSAPRQGAANTEAFF.

This clonotype came up many times. The chain links TRBV4-3 to TRBJ2-5; 10 nucleotides align to TRBD1. Germline V gene sequence: CDR1 LGHNA, CDR2 YSLEER. V dropped 2 bases and J dropped 4; count of bases not matched to a gene: 7. The CDR3 spans 16 residues. The CDR3 DNA follows: TGCGCCAGCAGCCAAAGGTCCGGGACAGGGGTAGAGACCCAGTACTTC. It yields the protein CASSQRSGTGVETQYF.